The clone carrying this TCR beta chain has just a few counts. The same CDR3 arises from other DNA sequences in this sample as well. Allocation to cohorts depended on clinical history reported by the participants. Here immunoSEQ multiplex PCR was the method, and the copy in TCRdb shows in-frame clones only, minus some. This table holds approximately 400,000 clones, 80% to 85% found once. These data are taken from a study of blood T cell repertoires in COVID-19. Germline CDR1 reads SGHRS; CDR2 reads YFSETQ. The CDR3 has 14 residues. Deletions cut 1 base from V and 1 base from J, with 8 bases between. This clonotype was obtained from a woman between 45 and 60 years old who had recovered from COVID-19. The V and J genes are TRBV5-1 and TRBJ1-1; D remains ambiguous. Sequenced material: PBMCs or T cells enriched from blood (not recorded which). This CDR3 reads CASSLSPGNTEAFF. CDR3 coding DNA: TGCGCCAGCAGCTTGTCTCCGGGGAACACTGAAGCTTTCTTT.